The 8 T cell receptor beta chains presented below share a single source sample, sequenced in a study of blood T cell repertoires in COVID-19. Produced via immunoSEQ multiplex PCR; TCRdb's table is partial and in-frame only. The sample includes tens of thousands of clones, around four fifths seen only once; the top ten take about 5.2%. Sequencing input: peripheral blood. The source of these receptors is a human donor in a cohort sampled during active COVID-19.

J is TRBJ2-1 and V is TRBV19, with D possibly matching TRBD1 (6 bases). The V gene lost 3 bases and the J gene lost 3 bases, with 12 bases spanning the gap. The germline V gene encodes CDR1 LNHDA and CDR2 SQIVND (reference sequence). This CDR3 has 15 amino acids. CDR3 protein: CASSIFGTFYNEQFF. The CDR3 nucleotides read TGTGCCAGTAGTATTTTCGGGACATTCTACAATGAGCAGTTCTTC.

In this sample, this clone turned up once. The gene calls are TRBV14 and TRBJ2-7, with TRBD1 matching over 11 bases. CDR3 size: 14 residues. Germline loops: CDR1 SGHDN, CDR2 FVKESK. The junction had 6 bases not matched to a gene; V was cut back by 4 bases and J by 7 bases. The chain's CDR3 is CASSPDRGLGEQYF. The CDR3 coding sequence is TGTGCCAGCAGCCCGGACAGGGGGCTTGGGGAGCAGTACTTC.

The V and J genes are TRBV4-1 and TRBJ2-1, with TRBD2 matching 13 bases. The CDR3 consists of 16 residues. The junction had 5 bases not matched to a gene; V was cut back by 1 base and J by 8 bases. CDR1 is MGHRA, CDR2 YSYEKL, per germline. The CDR3 DNA sequence: TGCGCCAGCAGCCAAGGGGGACTAGCGGGGATCTATGAGCAGTTCTTC. Amino acids: CASSQGGLAGIYEQFF.

CDR3 protein: CASSVEGGMTEAFF. The CDR3 DNA follows: TGTGCCAGCAGCGTAGAGGGGGGGATGACTGAAGCTTTCTTT. The chain recombines TRBV9 with TRBJ1-1; a weak D match, TRBD1 (6 bases). The V end was cut by 0 bases, the J end by 5 bases, with 11 bases between. CDR1 is SGDLS and CDR2 is YYNGEE in the germline V gene. The CDR3 runs 14 residues.

CDR3 sequence (DNA): TGTGCCAGCAGTCCTTTACTAGCGGGGGTCTCTGGGGCCAACGTCCTGACTTTC. This gives the protein CASSPLLAGVSGANVLTF. The chain carries TRBV2 and TRBJ2-6; 11 bases line up with TRBD2. J lost 0 bases, V lost 5 bases, and 6 bases had no gene match. The CDR3 totals 18 residues. CDR1 and CDR2 (germline): SNHLY, FYNNEI.

This clone was recorded only once. This chain joins TRBV7-9 and TRBJ1-5; D may be TRBD1 (6 bases). Trimming pared 5 bases from V and 4 bases from J, leaving 9 bases between. The CDR3 has 13 amino acids. CDR1 and CDR2 from the germline V gene are SEHNR and FQNEAQ (reference sequence). The CDR3 coding sequence is TGTGCCAGCAGCATTCAGGGGAATCAGCCCCAGCATTTT. It encodes CASSIQGNQPQHF. The full variable domain, rest sourced from reference TRBV7-9 and TRBJ1-5, is DTGVSQNPRHKITKRGQNVTFRCDPISEHNRLYWYRQTLGQGPEFLTYFQNEAQLEKSRLLSDRFSAERPKGSFSTLEIQRTEQGDSAMYLCASSIQGNQPQHFGDGTRLSIL.

The J gene is TRBJ2-5, the V gene TRBV5-1; 8 bases line up with TRBD1. Losses at the gene ends were 6 bases for V and 5 bases for J; bases not matched to a gene: 6. This CDR3 region has 13 residues. From germline, CDR1 is SGHRS and CDR2 YFSETQ. The CDR3 reads CASKAGGAETQYF. The CDR3 DNA follows: TGCGCCAGCAAAGCAGGGGGCGCGGAGACCCAGTACTTC.

The V gene is TRBV7-8, the J gene TRBJ2-2; 9 nucleotides line up with TRBD1. Germline CDR1 and CDR2: SGHVS and FQNEAQ. V lost 5 bases and J lost 4; bases outside the gene matches: 8. This CDR3 spans 16 amino acids. The CDR3 DNA is TGTGCCAGCAGCCCCAACAGGGGGCGGATCACCGGGGAGCTGTTTTTT. It specifies CASSPNRGRITGELFF.